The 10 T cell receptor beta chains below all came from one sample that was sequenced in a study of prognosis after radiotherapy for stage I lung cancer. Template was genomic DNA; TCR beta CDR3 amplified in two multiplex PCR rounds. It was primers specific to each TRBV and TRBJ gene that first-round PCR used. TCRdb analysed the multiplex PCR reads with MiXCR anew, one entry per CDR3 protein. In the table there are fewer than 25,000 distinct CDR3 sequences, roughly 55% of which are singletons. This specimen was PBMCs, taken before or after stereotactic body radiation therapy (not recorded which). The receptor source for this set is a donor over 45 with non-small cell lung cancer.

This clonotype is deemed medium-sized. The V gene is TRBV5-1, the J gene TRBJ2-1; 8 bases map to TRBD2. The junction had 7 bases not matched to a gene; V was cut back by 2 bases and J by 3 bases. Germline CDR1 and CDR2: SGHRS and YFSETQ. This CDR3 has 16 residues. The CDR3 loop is CASSFIAGTSYNEQFF. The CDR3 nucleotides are TGCGCCAGCAGCTTTATAGCGGGAACGAGCTACAATGAGCAGTTCTTC.

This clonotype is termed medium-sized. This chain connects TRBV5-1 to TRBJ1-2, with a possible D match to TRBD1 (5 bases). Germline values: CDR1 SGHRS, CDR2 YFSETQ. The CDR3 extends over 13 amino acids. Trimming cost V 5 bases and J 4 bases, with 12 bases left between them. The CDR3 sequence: CASSRDLFYGYTF. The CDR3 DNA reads TGCGCCAGCAGTCGGGACCTTTTCTATGGCTACACCTTC. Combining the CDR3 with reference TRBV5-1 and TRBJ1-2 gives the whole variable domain KAGVTQTPRYLIKTRGQQVTLSCSPISGHRSVSWYQQTPGQGLQFLFEYFSETQRNKGNFPGRFSGRQFSNSRSEMNVSTLELGDSALYLCASSRDLFYGYTFGSGTRLTVV.

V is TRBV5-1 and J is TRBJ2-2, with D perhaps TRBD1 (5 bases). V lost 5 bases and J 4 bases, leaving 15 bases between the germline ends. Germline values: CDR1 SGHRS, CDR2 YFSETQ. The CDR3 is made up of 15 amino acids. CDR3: CASRSDSYGTGELFF. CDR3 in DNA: TGCGCCAGCAGGAGTGACAGCTATGGCACCGGGGAGCTGTTTTTT. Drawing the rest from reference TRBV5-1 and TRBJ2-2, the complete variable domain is KAGVTQTPRYLIKTRGQQVTLSCSPISGHRSVSWYQQTPGQGLQFLFEYFSETQRNKGNFPGRFSGRQFSNSRSEMNVSTLELGDSALYLCASRSDSYGTGELFFGEGSRLTVL.

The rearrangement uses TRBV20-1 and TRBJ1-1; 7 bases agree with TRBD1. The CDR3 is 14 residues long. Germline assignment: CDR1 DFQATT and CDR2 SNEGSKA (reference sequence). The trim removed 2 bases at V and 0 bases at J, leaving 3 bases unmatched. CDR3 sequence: CSARQDRVNTEAFF. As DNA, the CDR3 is TGCAGTGCTAGACAAGACAGGGTGAACACTGAAGCTTTCTTT.

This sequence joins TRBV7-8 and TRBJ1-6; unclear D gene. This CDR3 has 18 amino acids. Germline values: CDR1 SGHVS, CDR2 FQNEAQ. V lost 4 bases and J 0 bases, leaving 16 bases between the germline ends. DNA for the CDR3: TGTGCCAGCAGCTCCGAAAATCGTGGGAGCTCCTATAATTCACCCCTCCACTTT. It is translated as CASSSENRGSSYNSPLHF. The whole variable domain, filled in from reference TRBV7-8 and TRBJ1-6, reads GAGVSQSPRYKVAKRGQDVALRCDPISGHVSLFWYQQALGQGPEFLTYFQNEAQLDKSGLPSDRFFAERPEGSVSTLKIQRTQQEDSAVYLCASSSENRGSSYNSPLHFGNGTRLTVT.

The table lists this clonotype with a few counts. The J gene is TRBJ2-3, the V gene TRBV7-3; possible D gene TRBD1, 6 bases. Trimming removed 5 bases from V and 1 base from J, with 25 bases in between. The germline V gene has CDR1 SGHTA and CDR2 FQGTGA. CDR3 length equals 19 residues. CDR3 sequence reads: CASSARGVTGNWGTDTQYF. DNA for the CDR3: TGTGCCAGCAGCGCGCGTGGCGTGACAGGCAATTGGGGCACAGATACGCAGTATTTT.

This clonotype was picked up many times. The CDR3 sequence is CASSSMGDYEQYF. Written as DNA, the CDR3 is TGTGCCAGCAGTTCTATGGGGGACTACGAGCAGTACTTC. The gene calls are TRBV25-1 and TRBJ2-7; D may be TRBD1 or TRBD2 (5 bases each). This CDR3 comprises 13 residues. Trimming cost V 5 bases and J 3 bases, with 11 bases left between them. The germline V gene has CDR1 MGHDK and CDR2 SYGVNS.

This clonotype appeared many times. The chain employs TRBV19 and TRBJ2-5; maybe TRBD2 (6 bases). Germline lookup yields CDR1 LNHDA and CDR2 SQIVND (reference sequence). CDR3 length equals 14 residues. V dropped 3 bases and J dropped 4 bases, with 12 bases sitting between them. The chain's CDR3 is CASSIGGVGETQYF. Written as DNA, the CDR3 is TGTGCCAGTAGTATCGGGGGTGTGGGAGAGACCCAGTACTTC.

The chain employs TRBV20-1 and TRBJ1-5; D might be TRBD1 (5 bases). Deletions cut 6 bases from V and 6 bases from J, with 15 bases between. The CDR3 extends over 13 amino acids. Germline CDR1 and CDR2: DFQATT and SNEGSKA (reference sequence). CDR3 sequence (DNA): TGCAGTGCAGGGGAGGGAATCGGTCAGCCCCAGCATTTT. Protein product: CSAGEGIGQPQHF.

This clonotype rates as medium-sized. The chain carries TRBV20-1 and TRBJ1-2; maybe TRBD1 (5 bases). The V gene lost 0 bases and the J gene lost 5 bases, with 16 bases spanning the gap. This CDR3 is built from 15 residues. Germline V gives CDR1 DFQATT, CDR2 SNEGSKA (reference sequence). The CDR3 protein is CSARDLVGARYGYTF. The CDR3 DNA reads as TGCAGTGCTAGAGATCTCGTAGGGGCCCGATATGGCTACACCTTC.